This T cell receptor (beta chain) originates from a study of cytomegalovirus exposure and HLA in healthy donors. Of note for this clone: What it binds is not known.

Study-wide results and caveats: Apparent HLA restriction characterized most CMV-associated TCR beta chains in a later analysis. From TCR beta sequences, most subjects' HLA-A and HLA-B alleles were reportedly predicted accurately. In a later analysis, common viral pathogens appeared linked to several of the most significant clusters. Researchers reported in a later analysis that a missense DCLRE1C variant was tied to TCR beta V- and J-gene trimming.

PCR used 60 Vbeta primers and 13 Jbeta primers. Profiled with immunoSEQ multiplex PCR; TCRdb holds only in-frame clones, not every one. The sample records around 150,000 clones, about 61% being singletons. With V trimmed by 3 bases and J by 4 bases, 7 bases remained unmatched. Per the germline V gene, CDR1 is SGHVS and CDR2 is FQNEAQ. The length of the CDR3 is 15 residues. Sequencing was carried out using PBMCs. The chain employs TRBV7-8 and TRBJ2-7; TRBD1 matches at 9 bases. This TCR came from a male donor in good health and CMV-seronegative. CDR3 region: CASSFPGTGTYEQYF. The CDR3 DNA reads as TGTGCCAGCAGCTTCCCGGGGACAGGGACATACGAGCAGTACTTC.